These 13 T cell receptor beta chains share one sample of origin, sequenced in a study of CD8+ T cells in alopecia areata. It was cDNA, reverse transcribed from extracted RNA, that served as the sequencing template. The assay was immunoSEQ multiplex PCR, and TCRdb's table has in-frame clones only and misses some. The table has under 350,000 clones, 58% seen once; the top ten hold more than 1.5%. Documented treatment: oral pan-JAK inhibitor, 5-10 mg twice daily. The sample consisted of CD4+ T cells sorted from blood, taken at week 24, from a patient treated with tofacitinib. These receptors were obtained from a human donor with alopecia areata.

This clone was found a few times. The chain carries TRBV5-1 and TRBJ1-2; tentatively, D is TRBD1 (5 bases). V lost 2 bases to trimming and J lost 6 bases, with 14 bases between them. CDR1 and CDR2 (germline): SGHRS, YFSETQ. The CDR3 runs 14 residues. The CDR3 DNA is TGCGCCAGCAGCTTTCGGGGGGTCCGAGATGGCTACACCTTC. Amino acid sequence: CASSFRGVRDGYTF.

This clone was recorded only once. V usage is TRBV25-1 and J usage is TRBJ1-1, with D possibly matching TRBD1 (5 bases). Trimming pared 2 bases from V and 12 bases from J, leaving 13 bases between. The CDR3 spans 12 residues. Germline loops: CDR1 MGHDK, CDR2 SYGVNS. The CDR3 here is CASSEIGAGTFF. DNA for the CDR3: TGTGCCAGCAGTGAAATTGGGGCCGGAACTTTCTTT.

The chain carries TRBV30 and TRBJ1-1; D gene ambiguous. From germline, CDR1 is GTSNPN and CDR2 SVGIG (reference sequence). V was trimmed by 4 bases and J by 0 bases, leaving 18 bases between them. This CDR3 contains 16 residues. CDR3 protein: CAWIERQAGMNTEAFF. The CDR3 region has the DNA TGTGCCTGGATAGAGAGGCAGGCGGGGATGAACACTGAAGCTTTCTTT.

This chain connects TRBV11-2 to TRBJ2-1; D is ambiguous. This CDR3 is 15 amino acids long. The V gene's germline CDR1 is SGHAT and CDR2 FQNNGV. V was shortened by 5 bases and J by 6 bases, with 17 bases between the two germline ends. This CDR3 is CASSRTMGTRNEQFF. In DNA form, the CDR3 reads TGTGCCAGCAGCCGCACGATGGGAACCCGCAATGAGCAGTTCTTC.

This clone showed up just once. The rearrangement joins TRBV29-1 to TRBJ1-2; the D gene is possibly TRBD1 (6 bases). This CDR3 is 14 amino acids long. Germline assignment: CDR1 SQVTM and CDR2 ANQGSEA. V lost 6 bases to trimming and J lost 0 bases, with 14 bases between them. CDR3 nucleotides: TGCAGCGTGGGACAAGGGGGTACTAACTATGGCTACACCTTC. As protein: CSVGQGGTNYGYTF.

This clone was counted between two and nine times. The rearrangement links TRBV7-9 to TRBJ1-2; 8 nucleotides align to TRBD1. With 5 bases clipped from V and 7 bases from J, the junction kept 3 bases outside the gene matches. Looked up from germline, CDR1 is SEHNR and CDR2 is FQNEAQ (reference sequence). CDR3 length: 12 residues. CDR3 sequence: CASSGTGRGYTF. In DNA form, the CDR3 reads TGTGCCAGCAGCGGGACAGGTCGTGGCTACACCTTC. Using reference TRBV7-9 and TRBJ1-2 for the parts outside the CDR3, the full variable domain is DTGVSQNPRHKITKRGQNVTFRCDPISEHNRLYWYRQTLGQGPEFLTYFQNEAQLEKSRLLSDRFSAERPKGSFSTLEIQRTEQGDSAMYLCASSGTGRGYTFGSGTRLTVV.

The chain employs TRBV15 and TRBJ2-5; no clear D gene. The V end lost 3 bases, the J end lost 4 bases, and 12 bases lay between the germline ends. The germline CDR1 and CDR2 sequences are LNHNV and YYDKDF (reference sequence). The CDR3 has 14 residues. The DNA for the CDR3 is TGTGCCACCAGCAGTATTCGGGTCGGAGAGACCCAGTACTTC. Its translation: CATSSIRVGETQYF.

The CDR3 protein is CASSSGPEGTQYF. As DNA, the CDR3 is TGCGCCAGCAGTTCAGGACCCGAGGGGACGCAGTATTTT. The chain links TRBV5-1 to TRBJ2-3; either TRBD1 or TRBD2 may fit D (5 bases each). Trimming took 5 bases from V and 9 from J, leaving 16 bases between them. Germline loops: CDR1 SGHRS, CDR2 YFSETQ. The CDR3 is made up of 13 amino acids. Supplemented by reference TRBV5-1 and TRBJ2-3, the full variable domain reads KAGVTQTPRYLIKTRGQQVTLSCSPISGHRSVSWYQQTPGQGLQFLFEYFSETQRNKGNFPGRFSGRQFSNSRSEMNVSTLELGDSALYLCASSSGPEGTQYFGPGTRLTVL.

The chain combines TRBV7-8 with TRBJ1-1; D is possibly TRBD1 (5 bases). Germline V CDR1 and CDR2: SGHVS, FQNEAQ. The V end lost 5 bases, the J end lost 4 bases, and 20 bases lay between the germline ends. The CDR3 loop spans 16 amino acids. CDR3 nucleotides: TGTGCCAGCAGCACAAGATCCTGGTGGGGGGGCACTGAAGCTTTCTTT. Its translation: CASSTRSWWGGTEAFF.

The chain employs TRBV29-1 and TRBJ1-1; the D is unclear. This CDR3 has 11 residues. Trimming removed 6 bases at V and 11 bases at J, with 16 bases between. Germline CDR1 and CDR2: SQVTM and ANQGSEA. The DNA of the CDR3 is TGCAGCGTCCCCCTAGGTCATGTCGCTTTCTTT. Translating gives CSVPLGHVAFF.

J is TRBJ2-3 and V is TRBV5-1; 9 nucleotides align to TRBD1. The CDR3 extends over 15 amino acids. V lost 3 bases, J lost 2 bases, and 4 bases stayed unmatched. CDR1 SGHRS and CDR2 YFSETQ come from the germline V gene. The CDR3 region has the DNA TGCGCCAGCAGCTCGGACAGGGGTTTCACAGATACGCAGTATTTT. It is translated as CASSSDRGFTDTQYF. Looking up the rest from reference TRBV5-1 and TRBJ2-3 gives the full variable domain: KAGVTQTPRYLIKTRGQQVTLSCSPISGHRSVSWYQQTPGQGLQFLFEYFSETQRNKGNFPGRFSGRQFSNSRSEMNVSTLELGDSALYLCASSSDRGFTDTQYFGPGTRLTVL.

This chain's CDR3 is CAWSGGITDTQYF. The CDR3 nucleotides are TGTGCCTGGAGCGGGGGGATCACAGATACGCAGTATTTT. J is TRBJ2-3 and V is TRBV30; TRBD2 agrees at 7 bases. V trimming: 3 bases; J trimming: 2 bases; junction bases outside the gene matches: 2. This CDR3 is built from 13 residues. CDR1 GTSNPN and CDR2 SVGIG come from the germline V gene (reference sequence). Full variable domain (rest looked up from reference TRBV30 and TRBJ2-3): SQTIHQWPATLVQPVGSPLSLECTVEGTSNPNLYWYRQAAGRGLQLLFYSVGIGQISSEVPQNLSASRPQDRQFILSSKKLLLSDSGFYLCAWSGGITDTQYFGPGTRLTVL.

V and J are TRBV7-6 and TRBJ2-5, with D perhaps TRBD1 (5 bases). The CDR3 sequence is 15 residues long. In germline, CDR1 is SGHVS, CDR2 FNYEAQ. Trimming cost V 0 bases and J 2 bases, with 10 bases left between them. DNA of the CDR3: TGTGCCAGCAGCTTAGCCGACAGTCTTCAAGAGACCCAGTACTTC. It codes for CASSLADSLQETQYF.